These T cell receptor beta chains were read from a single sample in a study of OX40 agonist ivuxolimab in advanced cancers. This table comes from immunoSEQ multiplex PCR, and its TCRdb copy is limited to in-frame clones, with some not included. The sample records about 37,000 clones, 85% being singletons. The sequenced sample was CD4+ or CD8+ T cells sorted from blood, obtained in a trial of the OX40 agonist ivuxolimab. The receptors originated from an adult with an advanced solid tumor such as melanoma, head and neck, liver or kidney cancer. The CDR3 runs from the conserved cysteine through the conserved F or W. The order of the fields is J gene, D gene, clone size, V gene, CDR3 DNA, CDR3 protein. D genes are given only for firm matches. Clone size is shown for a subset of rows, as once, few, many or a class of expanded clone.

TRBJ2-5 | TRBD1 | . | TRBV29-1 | TGCAGCGTCAGTGGTGGACAGGGGGAAGAGACCCAGTACTTC | CSVSGGQGEETQYF
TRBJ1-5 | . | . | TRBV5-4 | TGTGCCAGCAGCTCGGGGTGGGGGTCTTCCCAGCCCCAGCATTTT | CASSSGWGSSQPQHF
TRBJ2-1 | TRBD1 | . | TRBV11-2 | TGTGCCAGCAGCTTACGTCAGGGGGTTACCTACAATGAGCAGTTCTTC | CASSLRQGVTYNEQFF
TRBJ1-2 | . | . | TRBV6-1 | TGTGCCAGCAGTATTCGAACACAGGGAACCGCTGGCTACACCTTC | CASSIRTQGTAGYTF
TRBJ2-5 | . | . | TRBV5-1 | TGCGCCAGCAGCGACAGTGGCCAAGAGACCCAGTACTTC | CASSDSGQETQYF
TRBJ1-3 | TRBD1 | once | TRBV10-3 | TGTGCCATCAGTGAGTTCAAGTCTACAGGGGCCTTAAGAAACACCATATATTTT | CAISEFKSTGALRNTIYF
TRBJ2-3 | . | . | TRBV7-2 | TGTGCCAGCAGCTTATTCGAATTCACAGATACGCAGTATTTT | CASSLFEFTDTQYF
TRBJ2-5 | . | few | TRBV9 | TGTGCCAGCAGCGTAGCAGGCAACCAAGAGACCCAGTACTTC | CASSVAGNQETQYF
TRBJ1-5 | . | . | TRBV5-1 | TGCGCCAGCAGCTTGGAGGGGCAGGGTCATCAGCCCCAGCATTTT | CASSLEGQGHQPQHF
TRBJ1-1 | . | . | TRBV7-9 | TGTGCCAGCAGCTTAGGTAAAGGGCTGAACACTGAAGCTTTCTTT | CASSLGKGLNTEAFF
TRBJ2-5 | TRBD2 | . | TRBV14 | TGTGCCAGCAGCCAAGATCGGGAGGCTAGGAAAGAGACCCAGTACTTC | CASSQDREARKETQYF
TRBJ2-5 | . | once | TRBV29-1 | TGCAGCGTTAGGGACCGCACACAAGAGACCCAGTACTTC | CSVRDRTQETQYF
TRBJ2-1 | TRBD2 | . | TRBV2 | TGTGCCAGCAGGATGGGGACTAGCGGTTCAGATGAGCAGTTCTTC | CASRMGTSGSDEQFF
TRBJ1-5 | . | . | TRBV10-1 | TGCGCCAGCAGTGAGAACCGGGAGCCCCAGCATTTT | CASSENREPQHF
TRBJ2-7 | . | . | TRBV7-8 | TGTGCCAGCAGCTTACTACTTCCCTACGAGCAGTACTTC | CASSLLLPYEQYF
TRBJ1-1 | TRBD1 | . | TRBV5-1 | TGCGCCAGCAGCTCGGGGGCGGGACAGGGGAACACTGAAGCTTTCTTT | CASSSGAGQGNTEAFF
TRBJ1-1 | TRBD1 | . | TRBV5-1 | TGCGCCAGCAGCGACCATCACAGGGGGCGGACTGAAGCTTTCTTT | CASSDHHRGRTEAFF
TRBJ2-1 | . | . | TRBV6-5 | TGTGCCAGCAGTCCCCCGGATCCAGGGTACAATGAGCAGTTCTTC | CASSPPDPGYNEQFF
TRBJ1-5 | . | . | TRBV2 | TGTGCCAGCTGTGAAGTACCGGGTGGCGATCAGCCCCAGCATTTT | CASCEVPGGDQPQHF
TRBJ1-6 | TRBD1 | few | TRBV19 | TGTGCCGGGACAGGCGTTAATTCACCCCTCCACTTT | CAGTGVNSPLHF
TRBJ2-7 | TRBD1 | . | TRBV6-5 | TGTGCCAGCAGGACGACAGGGGAGTCCTACGAGCAGTACTTC | CASRTTGESYEQYF
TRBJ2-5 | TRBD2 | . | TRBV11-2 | TGTGCCAGCAGCTTACCTAGCGGGAGGGAGACCCAGTACTTC | CASSLPSGRETQYF
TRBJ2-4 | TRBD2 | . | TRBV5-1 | TGCGCCAGCAGCTTGACGGGGGGGACCCCTAACATTCAGTACTTC | CASSLTGGTPNIQYF
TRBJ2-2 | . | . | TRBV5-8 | TGTGCCAGCAGCCCCAGGGGACGGGGGATGACCGGGGAGCTGTTTTTT | CASSPRGRGMTGELFF
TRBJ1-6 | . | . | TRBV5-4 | TGTGCCAGCAGGGAAAACAGGGACCCCACCCTGGGCTCACCCCTCCACTTT | CASRENRDPTLGSPLHF
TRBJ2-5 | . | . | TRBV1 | TGCCCTAAGCGGGGGGTGGAGACCCAGTACTTC | CPKRGVETQYF